This T cell receptor beta chain was sequenced for a study of T cell responses to AZD1222 COVID-19 vaccine. Study-level findings and limits: Of the AZD1222 recipients, only six were seropositive at baseline. As reported, nearly half of all spike-specific TCRs target variant regions that are unmutated.

Assay used: immunoSEQ multiplex PCR; TCRdb lists only in-frame clones, some missing. Of about 100,000 clones in the sample, about nine tenths were seen once. About this clone itself: Its antigen is unidentified.

There are 16 residues in the CDR3. The germline CDR1 and CDR2 sequences are KGHSH and LQKENI. Germline trimming cut 2 bases from V and 0 bases from J; bases unmatched to any gene: 4. The origin of this receptor is an adult in good health. The genes are TRBV18 and TRBJ1-3; TRBD1 matches 7 bases. The sequenced sample was peripheral blood, obtained on day 0 of AZD1222 vaccination. CDR3 sequence: CASSPTGDDSGNTIYF. The CDR3 DNA reads TGTGCCAGCTCACCAACAGGGGATGACTCTGGAAACACCATATATTTT.